These 26 T cell receptor beta chains were all obtained from the same sample, sequenced in a study of cytomegalovirus exposure and HLA in healthy donors. Researchers ran the PCR with 60 Vbeta and 13 Jbeta primers. Assay used: immunoSEQ multiplex PCR; TCRdb lists only in-frame clones, some missing. There are some 150,000 clones in the sample; approximately 80% occur only once, and around 13% lies in the top ten. The specimen was PBMCs. Source of these receptors: a man aged 25-40 years in good health and CMV-seropositive.

The table lists this clone with a few counts. The chain links TRBV13 to TRBJ1-1, with 7 bases fitting TRBD1. Germline assignment: CDR1 PRHDT and CDR2 FYEKMQ (reference sequence). This CDR3 region has 13 residues. The trim removed 4 bases at V and 6 bases at J, leaving 5 bases unmatched. CDR3 residues: CASSSRQGPEAFF. CDR3 in DNA: TGTGCCAGCAGCTCTCGACAGGGCCCTGAAGCTTTCTTT.

CDR3 amino acids: CAISEASADGEQYF. CDR3 nucleotide sequence: TGTGCCATCAGTGAGGCGTCAGCGGACGGCGAGCAGTACTTC. The chain is built from TRBV10-3 and TRBJ2-7; TRBD2 is a possible D gene (5 bases). V gave up 2 bases and J gave up 6 bases, with 14 bases separating them. CDR3 length: 14 amino acids. Germline-derived CDR1 and CDR2 are ENHRY and SYGVKD.

J is TRBJ2-7 and V is TRBV9; 7 bases agree with TRBD1. V shed 3 bases and J 2 bases; nucleotides not matched to a gene: 8. Germline CDR1 reads SGDLS; CDR2 reads YYNGEE. The CDR3 is 15 residues long. The CDR3 bases are TGTGCCAGCAGCGCCGGGACAGCGACCACCTACGAGCAGTACTTC. It translates to CASSAGTATTYEQYF.

The chain links TRBV4-1 to TRBJ2-1; TRBD2 matches 10 bases. CDR1 and CDR2 from the germline V gene are MGHRA and YSYEKL. V was pared by 4 bases and J by 4 bases, with 4 bases of the junction left unmatched. The CDR3 covers 15 residues. The CDR3 protein is CASSPTSGEYNEQFF. The CDR3 nucleotides read TGCGCCAGCAGCCCTACTAGCGGGGAGTACAATGAGCAGTTCTTC.

Comment on this clone: Germline is not matched at one junction end, which may reflect a read error. The chain carries TRBV7-7 and TRBJ2-5, with 12 bases lining up with TRBD2. Per the germline V gene, CDR1 is SSHAT and CDR2 is FNYEAQ (reference sequence). There are 18 residues in the CDR3. CDR3 in amino acids: CASSLVPSGRENQETQYF. In nucleotides, the CDR3 is TGTGCTAGCAGCTTAGTCCCTAGCGGGAGGGAAAACCAAGAGACCCAGTACTTC.

Concerning this clone: The junction and the germline gene differ at one end; a read error may be behind it. The V call is TRBV7-9, the J call TRBJ2-1; TRBD2 matches at 13 bases. CDR1 is SEHNR and CDR2 is FQNEAQ in the germline V gene (reference sequence). The length of the CDR3 is 19 residues. The CDR3 sequence: CSSSFNPGLAGNGGNEQFF. In nucleotides, the CDR3 is TGTTCCAGCAGCTTTAACCCGGGACTAGCGGGAAACGGTGGCAATGAGCAGTTCTTC. Full variable domain (missing parts from reference TRBV7-9 and TRBJ2-1): DTGVSQNPRHKITKRGQNVTFRCDPISEHNRLYWYRQTLGQGPEFLTYFQNEAQLEKSRLLSDRFSAERPKGSFSTLEIQRTEQGDSAMYLCSSSFNPGLAGNGGNEQFFGPGTRLTVL.

V is TRBV7-9 and J is TRBJ2-3, with 9 positions matching TRBD2. From germline, CDR1 is SEHNR and CDR2 FQNEAQ (reference sequence). J lost 3 bases, V lost 1 base, and 5 bases had no gene match. This CDR3 comprises 16 residues. CDR3 sequence reads: CASSLVAGVRTDTQYF. In nucleotides, the CDR3 is TGTGCCAGCAGCTTAGTAGCGGGAGTTCGAACAGATACGCAGTATTTT.

In its sample, this clone was seen once. The genes are TRBV7-3 and TRBJ2-1, with 7 bases matching TRBD2. The germline CDR1 and CDR2 sequences are SGHTA and FQGTGA. The V gene end was trimmed by 5 bases and the J gene end by 7 bases; junction bases not matched to a gene: 8. The CDR3 has 14 residues. The CDR3 region is CASSPGGLGNEQFF. For the CDR3, the DNA is TGTGCCAGCAGCCCGGGGGGTTTGGGGAATGAGCAGTTCTTC.

A remark on this clone: The junction departs from the called germline gene at one end, perhaps through a read error. The V gene is TRBV15, the J gene TRBJ2-7; weak D call: TRBD2 (5 bases). The germline V gene has CDR1 LNHNV and CDR2 YYDKDF (reference sequence). The CDR3 totals 15 residues. The CDR3 DNA reads as TGTGCCAGCAGCGACCAAACTAGGATCTCCTACGAGCAGTACTTC. Translated: CASSDQTRISYEQYF.

The chain links TRBV4-2 to TRBJ2-1; D perhaps matches TRBD2 (6 bases). The CDR3 consists of 17 residues. Germline CDR1 and CDR2: LGHNA and YNFKEQ. The ends were cut back, 0 bases at V and 4 bases at J, with 16 bases in the middle. The CDR3 nucleotides read TGTGCCAGCAGCCAAGATGGTTTACTAGCTGTATACAATGAGCAGTTCTTC. Protein product: CASSQDGLLAVYNEQFF.

A word on this clone: It is unclear where the CDR3 begins or ends on the DNA, so no DNA is shown, and the CDR3 is as TCRdb lists it. This chain joins TRBV4-1 and TRBJ1-1. The CDR3 contains 16 residues when both ends are counted. Germline V gene sequence: CDR1 MGHRA, CDR2 YSYEKL. CDR3 amino acids: CASSQEDGSWGGGTFF.

V is TRBV10-3 and J is TRBJ1-4; 10 nucleotides match TRBD1. This CDR3 contains 15 residues. Germline V gene data show CDR1 as ENHRY and CDR2 as SYGVKD. The J segment lost 7 bases and the V segment lost 3 bases, leaving 5 bases of the junction unmatched. In DNA form, the CDR3 reads TGTGCCATCAGTGATCCGGACAGGGGGGCTGAAAAACTGTTTTTT. Translating it yields CAISDPDRGAEKLFF.

This clone was found once. The chain has TRBV27 and TRBJ2-1; TRBD2 aligns across 10 bases. This CDR3 region has 18 residues. Per germline, CDR1 MNHEY and CDR2 SMNVEV (reference sequence). With 2 bases clipped from V and 6 bases from J, the junction kept 13 bases outside the gene matches. In DNA form, the CDR3 reads TGTGCCAGCAGTTTAACATCCCTAGCGGGAGCGAGGGGCAATGAGCAGTTCTTC. It specifies CASSLTSLAGARGNEQFF.

The chain combines TRBV28 with TRBJ1-5, with D perhaps TRBD1 (5 bases). Trimming left V 8 bases short and J 1 base short, with 6 bases between. The CDR3 has 12 amino acids. Germline CDR1 is MDHEN and CDR2 is SYDVKM. CDR3 DNA sequence: TGTGCCAGCGGGGGGAGCAATCAGCCCCAGCATTTT. This translates into CASGGSNQPQHF. The full variable domain, rest sourced from reference TRBV28 and TRBJ1-5, is DVKVTQSSRYLVKRTGEKVFLECVQDMDHENMFWYRQDPGLGLRLIYFSYDVKMKEKGDIPEGYSVSREKKERFSLILESASTNQTSMYLCASGGSNQPQHFGDGTRLSIL.

This rearrangement joins TRBV6-5 to TRBJ2-5; tentative D call: TRBD1 (6 bases). Germline V gene data show CDR1 as MNHEY and CDR2 as SVGAGI. V lost 5 bases, J lost 2 bases, and 12 bases lay in between. The length of the CDR3 is 14 residues. The CDR3, as DNA: TGTGCCAGCAGTCCCGGGGACATACAAGAGACCCAGTACTTC. It yields the protein CASSPGDIQETQYF.

The V gene is TRBV7-9, the J gene TRBJ1-4; D gene uncertain. The germline gives CDR1 SEHNR, CDR2 FQNEAQ (reference sequence). The CDR3 totals 14 residues. Trimming took off 5 bases at V and 6 bases at J, with 13 bases between the two ends. Here the CDR3 reads CASSQEATYEKLFF. The CDR3 DNA sequence: TGTGCCAGCAGCCAGGAAGCCACTTATGAAAAACTGTTTTTT.

The genes are TRBV6-5 and TRBJ1-2; no definite D call. CDR3 length: 14 amino acids. Germline CDR1 is MNHEY and CDR2 is SVGAGI. Trimming stripped 2 bases from V and 4 bases from J, with 11 bases between. The DNA for the CDR3 is TGTGCCAGCAGTTACGGTGGGCCTGGCTATGGCTACACCTTC. This encodes CASSYGGPGYGYTF.

This chain links TRBV28 with TRBJ2-6, with TRBD2 matching 10 bases. The V and J ends lost 2 bases and 0 bases, in that order; junction bases with no gene match: 4. The CDR3 has 18 amino acids. Germline values: CDR1 MDHEN, CDR2 SYDVKM. The CDR3 protein is CASSLGGLAVSGANVLTF. In DNA, the CDR3 is TGTGCCAGCAGTTTAGGAGGACTAGCGGTCTCTGGGGCCAACGTCCTGACTTTC.

This sequence joins TRBV2 and TRBJ2-7; 14 nucleotides align to TRBD2. V was clipped by 0 bases and J by 10 bases; unmatched bases: 8. The CDR3 totals 16 residues. The germline V gene has CDR1 SNHLY and CDR2 FYNNEI. DNA for the CDR3: TGTGCCAGCAGTGAAGCGCCAGGGACTAGCGGGAGCGAACAGTACTTC. Protein: CASSEAPGTSGSEQYF.

J is TRBJ2-6 and V is TRBV28; D is possibly TRBD1 (5 bases). This CDR3 region has 16 residues. Germline V gene sequence: CDR1 MDHEN, CDR2 SYDVKM. V was pared by 6 bases and J by 0 bases, with 12 bases between. This CDR3 is CASRGDSNSGANVLTF. In DNA, the CDR3 is TGTGCCAGCAGGGGCGACAGCAACTCTGGGGCCAACGTCCTGACTTTC.

V gene TRBV7-2 combines with J gene TRBJ2-5; 8 nucleotides line up with TRBD1. The V gene's germline CDR1 is SGHTA and CDR2 FQGNSA. The CDR3 spans 15 residues. With 4 bases clipped from V and 6 bases from J, the junction kept 10 bases outside the gene matches. CDR3 sequence (DNA): TGTGCCAGCAGCTCGCAGTCAGGGGGCGTAAAGACCCAGTACTTC. Protein sequence: CASSSQSGGVKTQYF.

V is TRBV7-2 and J is TRBJ2-5; the D is unclear. Germline V lookup: CDR1 SGHTA, CDR2 FQGNSA. V shed 2 bases and J shed 2 bases, with 9 bases lying between them. The CDR3 runs 14 residues. CDR3 in DNA: TGTGCCAGCAGCTTAACGTCAGGACAAGAGACCCAGTACTTC. Amino acids: CASSLTSGQETQYF.

This rearrangement joins TRBV6-1 to TRBJ2-7, with D perhaps TRBD2 (5 bases). Germline CDR1 is MNHNS and CDR2 is SASEGT. The CDR3 consists of 14 residues. V was pared by 1 base and J by 0 bases, with 7 bases between. CDR3 nucleotide sequence: TGTGCCAGCAGTGAAGAGCGGAGCTCCTACGAGCAGTACTTC. Amino acid sequence: CASSEERSSYEQYF.

V usage is TRBV6-4 and J usage is TRBJ1-3; D is perhaps TRBD1 (5 bases). The CDR3 length is 15 residues. The V gene lost 2 bases and the J gene lost 4 bases, with 12 bases spanning the gap. The germline V gene encodes CDR1 MRHNA and CDR2 SNTAGT. In DNA, the CDR3 is TGTGCCAGCAGTGACGCAGGGCCAGGGGGAAACACCATATATTTT. It yields the protein CASSDAGPGGNTIYF.

This chain joins TRBV5-4 and TRBJ2-7, with D maybe TRBD1 (7 bases). Germline assignment: CDR1 SGHNT and CDR2 YYREEE (reference sequence). CDR3 length equals 14 residues. Trimming removed 2 bases from V and 2 bases from J, with 11 bases in between. Here the CDR3 reads CASSFQGEAYEQYF. The CDR3 DNA sequence: TGTGCCAGCAGCTTCCAGGGGGAGGCCTACGAGCAGTACTTC.

This chain links TRBV15 with TRBJ1-1, with TRBD1 matching over 7 bases. After removal of 4 bases from V and 7 bases from J, the junction contained 9 bases not matched to a gene. This CDR3 comprises 14 residues. Germline lookup yields CDR1 LNHNV and CDR2 YYDKDF (reference sequence). CDR3 sequence: CATSIRGQANEAFF. The CDR3 DNA sequence: TGTGCCACCAGCATACGCGGACAGGCCAATGAAGCTTTCTTT.